Described below is a single T cell receptor (beta chain) sequence and its context. Its matching antigen is unknown. The data were taken from a study of cytomegalovirus exposure and HLA in healthy donors. General study points: A reported reduction in N-insertions relative to the roughly 700-donor mean was seen in an Asian-associated ancestry cluster in a later analysis.

Germline CDR1 MNHEY, CDR2 SMNVEV (reference sequence). This CDR3 region has 13 residues. Trimming took off 5 bases at V and 6 bases at J, with 14 bases between the two ends. Primers: 60 Vbeta forward and 13 Jbeta reverse. Clones were sequenced by immunoSEQ multiplex PCR, and TCRdb holds only the in-frame ones, with some missing. The data hold around 120,000 clones, with roughly four fifths observed a single time. The sequence was collected from a boy between 5 and 17 years old in good health and CMV-seronegative. The chain links TRBV27 to TRBJ2-7; weak D call: TRBD1 (5 bases). Source material: PBMCs. CDR3 DNA sequence: TGTGCCAGCAGTGTCAGGGATAATGGCGAGCAGTACTTC. This sequence encodes CASSVRDNGEQYF.